A single sample gave rise to the 13 T cell receptor beta chains below, sequenced in a study of CD8 T cells in ankylosing spondylitis. TCRdb independently ran MiXCR on the 5' RACE reads; one entry per CDR3 protein. The data show about 340,000 distinct CDR3 sequences, roughly 14% seen once. Sequencing was performed on blood, either unsorted or a sorted T cell fraction (not recorded which). Receptor source: a male donor with ankylosing spondylitis or in good health (not recorded which).

This clonotype has only a few counts. The CDR3 loop reads CSAIAFSYEQYF. For the CDR3, the DNA is TGCAGTGCTATAGCGTTCTCCTACGAGCAGTACTTC. This chain joins TRBV20-1 and TRBJ2-7; TRBD2 is a possible D gene (5 bases). V lost 4 bases, J lost 0 bases, and 7 bases lay in between. CDR1 DFQATT and CDR2 SNEGSKA come from the germline V gene (reference sequence). This CDR3 spans 12 amino acids.

The chain uses TRBV5-1 and TRBJ2-3; the D is unclear. There are 14 residues in the CDR3. Germline lookup yields CDR1 SGHRS and CDR2 YFSETQ. V lost 2 bases and J 0 bases, leaving 7 bases between the germline ends. CDR3 residues: CASSFTKSTDTQYF. As DNA, the CDR3 is TGCGCCAGCAGCTTTACCAAAAGCACAGATACGCAGTATTTT.

In its sample, this clonotype was seen many times. In DNA, the CDR3 is TGCAGCGTACGACAGGGGGGGAACACCGGGGAGCTGTTTTTT. It translates to CSVRQGGNTGELFF. This rearrangement joins TRBV29-1 to TRBJ2-2, with 9 bases aligning to TRBD1. J gave up 1 base and V 6 bases, and 3 bases lay outside the gene matches. This CDR3 spans 14 amino acids. Germline-derived CDR1 and CDR2 are SQVTM and ANQGSEA.

The chain employs TRBV2 and TRBJ2-5, with D perhaps matching TRBD1 (5 bases). Germline V CDR1 and CDR2: SNHLY, FYNNEI. CDR3 length equals 15 residues. V gave up 7 bases and J gave up 1 base, with 16 bases separating them. CDR3 residues: CASKIQSQGQETQYF. CDR3 in DNA: TGTGCCAGCAAAATCCAAAGCCAGGGCCAAGAGACCCAGTACTTC.

The V call is TRBV7-9, the J call TRBJ2-2; D is possibly TRBD1 (6 bases). There are 14 residues in the CDR3. V gave up 6 bases and J gave up 5 bases, with 13 bases separating them. Germline V gene sequence: CDR1 SEHNR, CDR2 FQNEAQ (reference sequence). CDR3 residues: CASSQGTLTGELFF. CDR3 in DNA: TGTGCCAGCAGTCAAGGGACACTGACCGGGGAGCTGTTTTTT.

This clonotype has more than one count but fewer than ten. V gene TRBV20-1 combines with J gene TRBJ1-1; D is unclear. With 4 bases removed from V and 0 bases from J, the gap between germline ends came to 6 bases. Germline-derived CDR1 and CDR2 are DFQATT and SNEGSKA (reference sequence). The CDR3 has 12 residues. The DNA of the CDR3 is TGCAGTGCTACTGTATTGAACACTGAAGCTTTCTTT. This codes for CSATVLNTEAFF.

The chain joins TRBV28 to TRBJ1-6; 10 bases line up with TRBD1. CDR3 size: 17 residues. Per germline, CDR1 MDHEN and CDR2 SYDVKM. V lost 5 bases, J lost 2 bases, and 6 bases stayed unmatched. Here the CDR3 reads CASSATGGRTYNSPLHF. The CDR3 DNA reads as TGTGCCAGCAGTGCGACAGGGGGCCGAACCTATAATTCACCCCTCCACTTT.

This clonotype was picked up a small number of times. The chain recombines TRBV6-1 with TRBJ1-6; 10 bases are a match to TRBD1. There are 15 residues in the CDR3. The germline CDR1 and CDR2 sequences are MNHNS and SASEGT. Trimming took 5 bases from V and 10 from J; bases not matched to a gene: 8. CDR3 DNA: TGTGCCAGCAGTCTCCCGGACAGGGGGGTATCACCCCTCCACTTT. It is translated as CASSLPDRGVSPLHF.

V and J are TRBV7-2 and TRBJ2-7; D is perhaps TRBD1 (5 bases). Trimming stripped 1 base from V and 2 bases from J, with 9 bases between. The CDR3 loop spans 14 amino acids. The germline CDR1 and CDR2 sequences are SGHTA and FQGNSA. The CDR3 protein is CASSLVAGPYEQYF. In DNA form, the CDR3 reads TGTGCCAGCAGCTTAGTAGCAGGGCCCTACGAGCAGTACTTC.

The sample holds a few counts of this clonotype. The J gene is TRBJ2-3, the V gene TRBV11-2; D remains unclear. CDR3 size: 17 residues. V lost 3 bases, J lost 0 bases, and 16 bases lay in between. CDR1 and CDR2 from the germline V gene are SGHAT and FQNNGV. The chain's CDR3 is CASSFPPGGTSTDTQYF. The CDR3 DNA follows: TGTGCCAGCAGCTTCCCCCCGGGCGGCACTAGCACAGATACGCAGTATTTT.

This clonotype has a handful of counts. This sequence joins TRBV10-3 and TRBJ1-1; 8 positions agree with TRBD1. Per the germline V gene, CDR1 is ENHRY and CDR2 is SYGVKD. This CDR3 comprises 13 residues. The ends lost 8 bases at V and 8 bases at J; junction bases unmatched: 10. As DNA, the CDR3 is TGTGCCATCGCCCCAGCAGGGGGCATGGAAGCTTTCTTT. Its translation: CAIAPAGGMEAFF.

This clonotype appeared a few times. The genes are TRBV20-1 and TRBJ2-3; 9 positions match TRBD2. CDR1 DFQATT and CDR2 SNEGSKA come from the germline V gene (reference sequence). With V trimmed by 1 base and J by 4 bases, 6 bases remained unmatched. The CDR3 is 15 residues long. CDR3: CSARGGRGGADTQYF. In nucleotides, the CDR3 is TGCAGTGCTAGAGGAGGGCGCGGGGGGGCAGATACGCAGTATTTT.

In this sample, this clonotype turned up many times. The chain is built from TRBV12-3 or TRBV12-4 and TRBJ2-5; D is possibly TRBD2 (6 bases). The CDR3 is made up of 13 amino acids. V gave up 6 bases and J gave up 2 bases, with 10 bases separating them. The CDR3, as DNA: TGTGCCAGCAGACGGGACTCTCAAGAGACCCAGTACTTC. This encodes CASRRDSQETQYF.